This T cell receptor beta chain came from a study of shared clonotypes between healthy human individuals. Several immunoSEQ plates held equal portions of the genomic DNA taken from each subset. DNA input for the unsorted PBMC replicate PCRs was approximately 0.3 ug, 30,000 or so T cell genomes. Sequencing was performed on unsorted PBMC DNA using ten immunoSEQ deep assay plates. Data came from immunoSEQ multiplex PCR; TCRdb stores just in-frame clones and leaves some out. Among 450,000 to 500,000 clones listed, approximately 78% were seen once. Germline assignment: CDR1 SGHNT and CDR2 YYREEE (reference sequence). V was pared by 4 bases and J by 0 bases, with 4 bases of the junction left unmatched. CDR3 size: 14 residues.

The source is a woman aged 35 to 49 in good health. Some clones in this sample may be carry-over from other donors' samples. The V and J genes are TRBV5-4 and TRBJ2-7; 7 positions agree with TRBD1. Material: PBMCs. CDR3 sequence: CASSPGTASYEQYF. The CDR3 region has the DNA TGTGCCAGCAGCCCCGGGACAGCCTCCTACGAGCAGTACTTC.